This T cell receptor beta chain was recovered during a study of blood T cell repertoires in COVID-19. The wider study: The study drew acute and convalescent COVID-19 samples from the United States, Italy and Spain. Sample material is recorded as cDNA or gDNA derived from T cells, B-cell-depleted T cells, or PBMCs.

In the original analysis: Nucleated cell counts were estimated from reference gene primer amplification. Sequenced by immunoSEQ multiplex PCR; TCRdb stores in-frame clones only, minus some. The DNA gave D and trimming, while V, J and clone size come from that table. The table includes fewer than 110,000 clones, more than 70% detected once. Trimming pared 0 bases from V and 5 bases from J, leaving 14 bases between. Germline V lookup: CDR1 SGHRS, CDR2 YFSETQ. The CDR3 contains 15 residues. The source material was peripheral blood. This TCR was recovered from a man aged 40-49 years with active or convalescent COVID-19. V is TRBV5-1 and J is TRBJ2-5; possible D gene TRBD1, 7 bases. CDR3 sequence reads: CASSLGQAGGETQYF. Here the CDR3 DNA reads TGCGCCAGCAGCTTGGGACAGGCAGGGGGGGAGACCCAGTACTTC.